Below are 30 T cell receptor beta chains sequenced from a single sample in a study of T cell repertoires in cytomegalovirus infection. TCRdb recomputed calls from the reads with MiXCR, one row per CDR3 protein. The data hold 80,000 to 130,000 distinct CDR3 sequences, with more than 20% observed a single time. The sample was CD8+ T cells from PBMCs. These receptors all stem from a human donor in good health (CMV status not recorded). Some clones in this sample may be carry-over from other donors' samples.

CDR3 DNA sequence: TGTGCCAGCAGCCGGTCTACAGGGGCGTACAATGAGCAGTTCTTC. It yields the protein CASSRSTGAYNEQFF. The chain combines TRBV7-9 with TRBJ2-1, with 7 bases fitting TRBD1. Looked up from germline, CDR1 is SEHNR and CDR2 is FQNEAQ (reference sequence). CDR3 length: 15 amino acids. V trimming: 5 bases; J trimming: 4 bases; junction bases outside the gene matches: 8. The full variable domain, rest sourced from reference TRBV7-9 and TRBJ2-1, is DTGVSQNPRHKITKRGQNVTFRCDPISEHNRLYWYRQTLGQGPEFLTYFQNEAQLEKSRLLSDRFSAERPKGSFSTLEIQRTEQGDSAMYLCASSRSTGAYNEQFFGPGTRLTVL.

This clonotype was detected only once. The chain links TRBV2 to TRBJ1-6; 8 nucleotides line up with TRBD1. Per the germline V gene, CDR1 is SNHLY and CDR2 is FYNNEI. Unmatched junction bases numbered 6, after V lost 2 bases and J lost 6 bases. The CDR3 consists of 16 residues. The CDR3 here is CASSETLQGANSPLHF. The DNA of the CDR3 is TGTGCCAGCAGTGAAACTCTCCAGGGGGCTAATTCACCCCTCCACTTT.

This clonotype occurred many times. V gene TRBV28 combines with J gene TRBJ1-5; unclear D gene. Between the trimmed V and J ends, which lost 1 base and 2 bases, there was a span of 15 bases. CDR3 size: 17 residues. Per the germline V gene, CDR1 is MDHEN and CDR2 is SYDVKM. The CDR3 DNA follows: TGTGCCAGCAGTTTATCACCACAAGGGTTTGGCAATCAGCCCCAGCATTTT. This codes for CASSLSPQGFGNQPQHF.

The chain is built from TRBV29-1 and TRBJ2-1; 7 bases line up with TRBD1. Germline lookup yields CDR1 SQVTM and CDR2 ANQGSEA. CDR3 length equals 14 residues. The V segment lost 5 bases and the J segment 1 base; nucleotides outside the gene matches: 5. CDR3 coding DNA: TGCAGCGTTCAAAACAGGGGTTCCTACAATGAGCAGTTCTTC. It yields the protein CSVQNRGSYNEQFF.

This clonotype appeared a few times. This chain links TRBV4-3 with TRBJ2-7, with 8 bases that match TRBD1. The ends lost 3 bases at V and 4 bases at J; junction bases unmatched: 5. Germline V lookup: CDR1 LGHNA, CDR2 YSLEER. The CDR3 runs 14 residues. The CDR3 DNA follows: TGCGCCAGCAGCCACCGGACAGGGACATACGAGCAGTACTTC. It translates to CASSHRTGTYEQYF.

This rearrangement joins TRBV7-9 to TRBJ2-3, with 10 bases lining up with TRBD2. From germline, CDR1 is SEHNR and CDR2 FQNEAQ (reference sequence). Trimming cost V 6 bases and J 1 base; bases outside gene matches: 4. The CDR3 spans 15 residues. CDR3 DNA sequence: TGTGCCAGCAGTCCCGGGACTAGCGGCACAGATACGCAGTATTTT. Translation gives CASSPGTSGTDTQYF.

The J gene is TRBJ1-3, the V gene TRBV4-3, with 7 bases aligning to TRBD1. The CDR3 contains 15 residues. The V gene's germline CDR1 is LGHNA and CDR2 YSLEER. Trimming took 0 bases from V and 3 from J; bases not matched to a gene: 2. CDR3 in DNA: TGCGCCAGCAGCCAAGATACAGGGGATGGAAACACCATATATTTT. This codes for CASSQDTGDGNTIYF.

The chain combines TRBV2 with TRBJ2-3; TRBD2 matches 10 bases. V lost 7 bases to trimming and J lost 1 base; unmatched junction nucleotides: 5. This CDR3 is 15 amino acids long. Germline V gene sequence: CDR1 SNHLY, CDR2 FYNNEI. The chain's CDR3 is CASTTGTSGTDTQYF. In DNA form, the CDR3 reads TGTGCCAGCACAACCGGGACTAGCGGCACAGATACGCAGTATTTT.

V is TRBV4-3 and J is TRBJ2-1; the match to TRBD2 covers 8 bases. With V trimmed by 1 base and J by 7 bases, 6 bases remained unmatched. The CDR3 has 15 residues. CDR1 and CDR2 from the germline V gene are LGHNA and YSLEER. The chain's CDR3 is CASSQVAGGGNEQFF. The CDR3 region has the DNA TGCGCCAGCAGCCAAGTTGCGGGGGGCGGGAATGAGCAGTTCTTC.

This clonotype was counted a few times. The chain recombines TRBV7-2 with TRBJ1-5; TRBD1 aligns across 9 bases. Germline V gives CDR1 SGHTA, CDR2 FQGNSA. CDR3 length equals 16 residues. Trimming cost V 4 bases and J 6 bases; bases outside gene matches: 10. CDR3 nucleotide sequence: TGTGCCAGCAGCTCCTCCGGGACAGGGATGGGTCAGCCCCAGCATTTT. Translated: CASSSSGTGMGQPQHF.

This clonotype was counted many times. This chain uses TRBV28 with TRBJ2-7, with TRBD2 as a possible D gene (6 bases). This CDR3 spans 15 amino acids. CDR1 is MDHEN and CDR2 is SYDVKM in the germline V gene. With 6 bases removed from V and 4 bases from J, the gap between germline ends came to 19 bases. CDR3 sequence (DNA): TGTGCCAGCAGGGAGGGCCGGGGCCGGGGTTACGAGCAGTACTTC. Amino acids: CASREGRGRGYEQYF.

This clonotype was detected ten times or more. The gene calls are TRBV7-8 and TRBJ2-1; 7 nucleotides align to TRBD2. The V and J ends lost 2 bases and 2 bases, in that order; junction bases with no gene match: 6. The germline V gene has CDR1 SGHVS and CDR2 FQNEAQ. The CDR3 has 16 amino acids. The CDR3 protein is CASSLLGRVTYNEQFF. CDR3 DNA: TGTGCCAGCAGCTTACTAGGGAGGGTTACCTACAATGAGCAGTTCTTC.

This clonotype has more than one count but fewer than ten. In nucleotides, the CDR3 is TGTGCCAGCAGTGAAGCGCTTCAGGTGGCCAATTCACCCCTCCACTTT. Translated, it gives CASSEALQVANSPLHF. The V and J genes are TRBV6-1 and TRBJ1-6; the D is unclear. V was clipped by 0 bases and J by 7 bases, with 13 bases between them. This CDR3 region has 16 residues. The germline V gene encodes CDR1 MNHNS and CDR2 SASEGT.

A note on this clonotype: A single base separates this from a much larger clone, so it may be a read error. The chain couples TRBV11-3 to TRBJ1-2; D is unclear. Germline V gives CDR1 SGHNT, CDR2 YENEEA. Trimming took off 0 bases at V and 8 bases at J, with 13 bases between the two ends. The CDR3 totals 14 residues. The CDR3 loop reads CASSLEPEGDGYTF. The DNA for the CDR3 is TGTGCCAGCAGCTTAGAGCCGGAAGGCGACGGCTACACCTTC.

This clonotype was recorded only once. J is TRBJ1-1 and V is TRBV7-4; maybe TRBD1 (6 bases). The CDR3 length is 15 residues. Between the trimmed V and J ends, which lost 6 bases and 4 bases, there was a span of 18 bases. Germline V lookup: CDR1 SGHVT, CDR2 SQSDAQ. This CDR3 reads CASRDLGGARTEAFF. DNA of the CDR3: TGTGCCAGCAGGGACCTCGGGGGGGCGCGCACTGAAGCTTTCTTT.

The J gene is TRBJ1-2, the V gene TRBV29-1; D gene ambiguous. This CDR3 spans 10 amino acids. Trimming cost V 7 bases and J 7 bases, with 10 bases left between them. Germline V gene data show CDR1 as SQVTM and CDR2 as ANQGSEA. Here the CDR3 reads CSAYEGGYTF. CDR3 in DNA: TGCAGCGCTTACGAGGGTGGCTACACCTTC.

The V call is TRBV6-1, the J call TRBJ2-1; D is possibly TRBD1 or TRBD2 (5 bases each). V dropped 1 base and J dropped 2 bases, with 12 bases sitting between them. The CDR3 length is 16 residues. Germline V CDR1 and CDR2: MNHNS, SASEGT. The CDR3 spells CASSEDGWGTYNEQFF. CDR3 coding DNA: TGTGCCAGCAGTGAAGATGGGTGGGGGACCTACAATGAGCAGTTCTTC.

This clonotype was counted a few times. The genes are TRBV7-9 and TRBJ2-1; TRBD2 might be the D (5 bases). V lost 4 bases, J lost 8 bases, and 21 bases lay in between. Germline V gene lookup returns CDR1 SEHNR and CDR2 FQNEAQ (reference sequence). CDR3 size: 16 residues. The CDR3 spells CASSSPSRNPEDEQFF. The CDR3 nucleotides read TGTGCCAGCAGCTCGCCCTCACGTAACCCGGAGGATGAGCAGTTCTTC.

The CDR3 sequence is CASSIRGDQPQHF. The CDR3 DNA reads as TGTGCCAGCAGCATAAGAGGAGATCAGCCCCAGCATTTT. V and J are TRBV7-2 and TRBJ1-5; D is ambiguous. CDR3 length equals 13 residues. The germline V and J ends were trimmed by 5 bases and 5 bases, with 10 bases remaining between them. Germline V CDR1 and CDR2: SGHTA, FQGNSA. The full variable domain, in which reference TRBV7-2 and TRBJ1-5 provide the parts outside the CDR3, is GAGVSQSPSNKVTEKGKDVELRCDPISGHTALYWYRQSLGQGLEFLIYFQGNSAPDKSGLPSDRFSAERTGGSVSTLTIQRTQQEDSAVYLCASSIRGDQPQHFGDGTRLSIL.

As DNA, the CDR3 is TGTGCCAGCAGCTTGGAGAGGGTCATGAACACTGAAGCTTTCTTT. This sequence encodes CASSLERVMNTEAFF. The chain joins TRBV5-5 to TRBJ1-1; no clear D. V was shortened by 0 bases and J by 0 bases, with 9 bases between the two germline ends. The CDR3 totals 15 residues. Germline values: CDR1 SGHKS, CDR2 YYEKEE (reference sequence).

On this clonotype: Given a much more abundant clone one base away, this may be a read error. The chain is built from TRBV7-9 and TRBJ2-7, with D unclear. This CDR3 comprises 13 residues. Germline CDR1 is SEHNR and CDR2 is FQNEAQ (reference sequence). CDR3 in amino acids: CANSRPNRDEQYF. CDR3 nucleotides: TGTGCCAACAGCCGACCGAACCGGGACGAGCAGTACTTC.

This clonotype appeared a few times. The chain joins TRBV27 to TRBJ1-1; 8 bases match TRBD1. This CDR3 is 17 amino acids long. Unmatched junction bases numbered 10, after V lost 4 bases and J lost 0 bases. From germline, CDR1 is MNHEY and CDR2 SMNVEV (reference sequence). The CDR3 DNA reads as TGTGCCAGCAGTTCCCCCGGGACAGGAGGATTGAACACTGAAGCTTTCTTT. Its protein is CASSSPGTGGLNTEAFF.

A remark on this clonotype: Just one base apart from a much larger clone, this may be a read error. This sequence joins TRBV29-1 and TRBJ2-7, with D possibly being TRBD2 (6 bases). Per the germline V gene, CDR1 is SQVTM and CDR2 is ANQGSEA. The CDR3 has 14 residues. CDR3 sequence (DNA): TGCAGCGTTGGCGGGTTGGGGGGTGACAACGAGCAGCACTTC. Its protein is CSVGGLGGDNEQHF.

A few counts support this clonotype. The chain combines TRBV19 with TRBJ2-2; tentative D call: TRBD2 (5 bases). Trimming left V 8 bases short and J 7 bases short, with 11 bases between. Per germline, CDR1 LNHDA and CDR2 SQIVND (reference sequence). The CDR3 runs to 12 residues. CDR3 protein: CASPGTVGELFF. The CDR3 nucleotides are TGTGCCAGTCCGGGAACGGTCGGGGAGCTGTTTTTT. The variable domain in full, completed from reference TRBV19 and TRBJ2-2, reads DGGITQSPKYLFRKEGQNVTLSCEQNLNHDAMYWYRQDPGQGLRLIYYSQIVNDFQKGDIAEGYSVSREKKESFPLTVTSAQKNPTAFYLCASPGTVGELFFGEGSRLTVL.

The chain carries TRBV24-1 and TRBJ2-3, with 9 bases aligning to TRBD1. V shed 4 bases, J shed 0 bases, and the junction held 4 bases outside the gene matches. Looked up from germline, CDR1 is KGHDR and CDR2 is SFDVKD. CDR3 length: 16 residues. The CDR3 is CATSDSDRGSTDTQYF. For the CDR3, the DNA is TGTGCCACCAGTGACTCGGACAGGGGAAGCACAGATACGCAGTATTTT.

This clonotype occurred many times. DNA of the CDR3: TGTGCCAGCAGTAGCCGGCCGGGACTCTATGGCTACACCTTC. The encoded protein is CASSSRPGLYGYTF. V is TRBV11-2 and J is TRBJ1-2; D possibly corresponds to TRBD1 (5 bases). Germline loops: CDR1 SGHAT, CDR2 FQNNGV. The CDR3 runs to 14 residues. V lost 6 bases and J 4 bases, leaving 15 bases between the germline ends.

The V and J genes are TRBV9 and TRBJ2-1, with 9 bases fitting TRBD2. The CDR3 has 14 residues. Losses at the gene ends were 0 bases for V and 8 bases for J; bases not matched to a gene: 3. Per the germline V gene, CDR1 is SGDLS and CDR2 is YYNGEE. The CDR3: CASSVEGLADEQFF. CDR3 bases: TGTGCCAGCAGCGTAGAGGGACTAGCAGATGAGCAGTTCTTC.

In this sample, this clonotype turned up many times. V is TRBV20-1 and J is TRBJ2-1; a weak D match, TRBD1 (6 bases). The CDR3 has 11 amino acids. The V and J ends lost 5 bases and 5 bases respectively, with 7 bases between them. Per the germline V gene, CDR1 is DFQATT and CDR2 is SNEGSKA (reference sequence). CDR3 DNA: TGCAGTGCTGACAGGAACAATGAGCAGTTCTTC. Translation gives CSADRNNEQFF.

The chain is built from TRBV6-6 and TRBJ2-1; 10 positions agree with TRBD1. Losses at the gene ends were 5 bases for V and 3 bases for J; bases not matched to a gene: 7. CDR1 MNHNY and CDR2 SVGAGI come from the germline V gene (reference sequence). The CDR3 length is 16 residues. CDR3 bases: TGTGCCAGCAGTCCGCGGACAGGGGGGCTCTACAATGAGCAGTTCTTC. Amino acids: CASSPRTGGLYNEQFF.

Only a few counts were recorded for this clonotype. The rearrangement joins TRBV29-1 to TRBJ1-4, with TRBD1 matching over 7 bases. Germline CDR1 reads SQVTM; CDR2 reads ANQGSEA. With V trimmed by 3 bases and J by 8 bases, 9 bases remained unmatched. CDR3 length: 14 residues. CDR3 DNA sequence: TGCAGCGTTGAGACGACAGGGAGAGGAGAAAAACTGTTTTTT. Encoded protein: CSVETTGRGEKLFF.